The source of this T cell receptor (beta chain) is a study of Ad26.COV2.S vaccination and SARS-CoV-2 variants. Study summary: Donor joined the COV1001 Ad26.COV2.S trial arm.

Treatment specified: about 20 received Ad26.COV2.S at low or high dose, single or two shots; 5 received placebo; per-sample allocation not given. Day 63 after the first vaccine or placebo injection was the time point for sampling. Note on this clone: Its antigen is as yet unknown.

Method: immunoSEQ multiplex PCR; TCRdb's copy keeps in-frame clones and lacks some. There are about 400,000 clones in the sample; about 91% occur only once, and under 2% lies in the top ten. The length of the CDR3 is 15 residues. Germline-derived CDR1 and CDR2 are MDHEN and SYDVKM. Trimming pared 3 bases from V and 1 base from J, leaving 13 bases between. Findings and caveats of the study: TCR breadth and depth analyses may have underestimated total T cell responses. The authors reported substantial breadth in spike-specific CD8+ and CD4+ T cell responses after vaccination.

The rearrangement joins TRBV28 to TRBJ2-7, with D perhaps TRBD2 (7 bases). The clonotype comes from a person between 18 and 65 years old who received the Ad26.COV2.S COVID-19 vaccine or a placebo. The sequencing used peripheral blood, collected in a trial of Ad26.COV2.S vaccine versus placebo. The CDR3 spells CASSLGGGPSYEQYF. In DNA form, the CDR3 reads TGTGCCAGCAGTTTGGGGGGGGGCCCGTCCTACGAGCAGTACTTC.